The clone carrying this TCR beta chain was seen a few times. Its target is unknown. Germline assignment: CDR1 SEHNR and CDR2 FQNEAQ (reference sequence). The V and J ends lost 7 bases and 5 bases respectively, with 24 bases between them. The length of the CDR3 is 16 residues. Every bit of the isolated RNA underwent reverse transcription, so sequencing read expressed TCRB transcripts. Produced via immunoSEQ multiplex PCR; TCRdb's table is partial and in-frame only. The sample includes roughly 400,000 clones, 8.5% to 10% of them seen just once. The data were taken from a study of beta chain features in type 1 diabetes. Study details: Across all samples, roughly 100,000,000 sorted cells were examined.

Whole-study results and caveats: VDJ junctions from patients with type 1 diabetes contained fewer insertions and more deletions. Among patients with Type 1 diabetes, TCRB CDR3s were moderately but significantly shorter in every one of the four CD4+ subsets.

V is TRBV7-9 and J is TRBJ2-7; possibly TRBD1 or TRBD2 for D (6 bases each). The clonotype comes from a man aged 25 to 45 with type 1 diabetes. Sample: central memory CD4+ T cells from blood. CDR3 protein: CASNRGGTRTGNEQYF. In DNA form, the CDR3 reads TGTGCCAGCAACCGAGGGGGGACGAGAACCGGGAACGAGCAGTACTTC. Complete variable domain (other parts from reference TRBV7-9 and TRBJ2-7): DTGVSQNPRHKITKRGQNVTFRCDPISEHNRLYWYRQTLGQGPEFLTYFQNEAQLEKSRLLSDRFSAERPKGSFSTLEIQRTEQGDSAMYLCASNRGGTRTGNEQYFGPGTRLTVT.